These 5 T cell receptor beta chains originate from one sample sequenced in a study of blood T cell repertoires in COVID-19. Using immunoSEQ multiplex PCR, the repertoire was profiled, and TCRdb retains in-frame clones only, with some absent. The sample gives about 250,000 clones, about 80% of which show up once; around 4% is in the top ten. What was sequenced was peripheral blood. These receptors came from a man aged 45-60 years with active or convalescent COVID-19.

The chain uses TRBV5-3 and TRBJ2-6; D is perhaps TRBD1 (6 bases). Being an ORF, TRBV5-3 has a function that is uncertain. The CDR3 is 19 residues long. V was trimmed by 3 bases and J by 0 bases, leaving 19 bases between them. The chain's CDR3 is CARSWTVPCCFSGANVLTF. The DNA of the CDR3 is TGTGCCAGAAGCTGGACAGTCCCTTGTTGTTTCTCTGGGGCCAACGTCCTGACTTTC.

The J gene is TRBJ1-4, the V gene TRBV6-2 or TRBV6-3; D is perhaps TRBD1 (6 bases). From germline, CDR1 is MNHEY and CDR2 SVGEGT. V lost 2 bases and J 8 bases, leaving 12 bases between the germline ends. This CDR3 region has 14 residues. The CDR3 here is CASSYGDRREKLFF. The DNA for the CDR3 is TGTGCCAGCAGTTACGGCGACAGGCGGGAAAAACTGTTTTTT.

As concerns this clone: Other nucleotide sequences in the sample specify the same CDR3. The chain employs TRBV30 and TRBJ1-1; D is undetermined. The V gene lost 2 bases and the J gene lost 4 bases, with 8 bases spanning the gap. The CDR3 is 12 amino acids. Per germline, CDR1 GTSNPN and CDR2 SVGIG (reference sequence). The CDR3 DNA follows: TGTGCCTGGAGTCCAGGATTCACTGAAGCTTTCTTT. This encodes CAWSPGFTEAFF.

This chain links TRBV2 with TRBJ1-2, with 8 bases fitting TRBD1. V lost 6 bases, J lost 4 bases, and 10 bases stayed unmatched. The CDR3 contains 15 residues. The germline V gene has CDR1 SNHLY and CDR2 FYNNEI. The CDR3 is CASRGGSDRAYGYTF. The CDR3, as DNA: TGTGCCAGCAGGGGGGGGTCGGACAGGGCCTATGGCTACACCTTC.

The J gene is TRBJ2-3, the V gene TRBV5-1; no firm D call. Trimming took off 2 bases at V and 2 bases at J, with 9 bases between the two ends. Germline-derived CDR1 and CDR2 are SGHRS and YFSETQ. CDR3 size: 14 residues. The CDR3 reads CASSFSGPTDTQYF. The CDR3 nucleotides read TGCGCCAGCAGCTTCTCGGGTCCCACAGATACGCAGTATTTT. Filled out from reference TRBV5-1 and TRBJ2-3, the complete variable domain reads KAGVTQTPRYLIKTRGQQVTLSCSPISGHRSVSWYQQTPGQGLQFLFEYFSETQRNKGNFPGRFSGRQFSNSRSEMNVSTLELGDSALYLCASSFSGPTDTQYFGPGTRLTVL.